A single sample gave rise to the 11 T cell receptor beta chains below, sequenced in a study of blood T cells in healthy people across ages. The use of a sample-barcoded 5' primer and a J-beta primer mix characterized a second PCR of about 6 to 12 cycles. TCRdb re-called the 5' RACE reads with MiXCR, one entry per CDR3 protein. The data contain about 1.4 million distinct CDR3 sequences, around 59% of them singletons. The sequenced sample was blood. The receptor set was obtained from a young man in good health.

This chain joins TRBV4-1 and TRBJ2-1; D remains ambiguous. The germline gives CDR1 MGHRA, CDR2 YSYEKL. Between the trimmed V and J ends, which lost 1 base and 3 bases, there was a span of 7 bases. The CDR3 length is 14 residues. The CDR3, as DNA: TGCGCCAGCAGCCAAGTCGGTAACTACAATGAGCAGTTCTTC. Translated, it gives CASSQVGNYNEQFF.

This clonotype was counted only a few times. The chain has TRBV10-3 and TRBJ2-7; 9 bases line up with TRBD1. The CDR3 consists of 15 residues. The trim removed 2 bases at V and 4 bases at J, leaving 6 bases unmatched. Germline values: CDR1 ENHRY, CDR2 SYGVKD. The CDR3 DNA reads as TGTGCCATCAGTGAGAGGGGACAGGGTCCTTACGAGCAGTACTTC. Its protein is CAISERGQGPYEQYF.

The V call is TRBV12-3 or TRBV12-4, the J call TRBJ2-1, with D tentatively TRBD1 (6 bases). This CDR3 has 14 amino acids. Trimming took off 5 bases at V and 9 bases at J, with 17 bases between the two ends. The CDR3: CASSKTGTWAEQFF. CDR3 sequence (DNA): TGTGCCAGCAGTAAAACCGGGACATGGGCTGAGCAGTTCTTC.

The V call is TRBV28, the J call TRBJ2-1; D gene unclear. The CDR3 runs to 12 residues. Trimming removed 2 bases at V and 13 bases at J, with 12 bases between. The V gene's germline CDR1 is MDHEN and CDR2 SYDVKM. As DNA, the CDR3 is TGTGCCAGCAGTTTAAGGGTAGAGACCCAGTTCTTC. Translated, it gives CASSLRVETQFF. Looking up the rest from reference TRBV28 and TRBJ2-1 gives the full variable domain: DVKVTQSSRYLVKRTGEKVFLECVQDMDHENMFWYRQDPGLGLRLIYFSYDVKMKEKGDIPEGYSVSREKKERFSLILESASTNQTSMYLCASSLRVETQFFGPGTRLTVL.

This clonotype came up a few times. V usage is TRBV7-6 and J usage is TRBJ1-2; D might be TRBD1 (5 bases). The CDR3 has 16 amino acids. V was pared by 6 bases and J by 5 bases, with 22 bases between. Germline loops: CDR1 SGHVS, CDR2 FNYEAQ. The CDR3 nucleotides read TGTGCCAGCAGTCCAGGTTTAGGAGGGGCGCCGTATGGCTACACCTTC. Protein sequence: CASSPGLGGAPYGYTF.

This clonotype was observed once. This may be a read error: a much more frequent sequence differs by one nucleotide. The rearrangement uses TRBV28 and TRBJ2-7; tentatively, D is TRBD2 (6 bases). The V gene lost 8 bases and the J gene lost 10 bases, with 18 bases spanning the gap. Germline V gene sequence: CDR1 MDHEN, CDR2 SYDVKM. The CDR3 is 12 amino acids. In nucleotides, the CDR3 is TGTGCCAGCGGGGACTCTCGCTCGGCCCAGTACTTC. Translating it yields CASGDSRSAQYF.

The rearrangement uses TRBV24-1 and TRBJ2-2; 10 bases align to TRBD2. Germline CDR1 KGHDR, CDR2 SFDVKD. This CDR3 is built from 15 residues. V was clipped by 7 bases and J by 4 bases; unmatched bases: 5. CDR3 sequence reads: CATSGTSESTGELFF. The CDR3 DNA follows: TGTGCCACCAGCGGGACTAGCGAAAGCACCGGGGAGCTGTTTTTT.

The chain joins TRBV4-2 to TRBJ2-7; 9 bases match TRBD2. CDR3 length: 18 residues. Per the germline V gene, CDR1 is LGHNA and CDR2 is YNFKEQ. V trimming: 4 bases; J trimming: 3 bases; junction bases outside the gene matches: 16. The CDR3 reads CASSLELAGRGTVYEQYF. Written as DNA, the CDR3 is TGTGCCAGCAGCCTCGAACTAGCGGGCCGAGGGACCGTCTACGAGCAGTACTTC.

The chain combines TRBV4-2 with TRBJ1-5; maybe TRBD1 (5 bases). The CDR3 has 16 residues. The V gene's germline CDR1 is LGHNA and CDR2 YNFKEQ. Trimming removed 3 bases at V and 0 bases at J, with 12 bases between. The CDR3 is CASSQAGKYSNQPQHF. CDR3 coding DNA: TGTGCCAGCAGCCAGGCAGGGAAATATAGCAATCAGCCCCAGCATTTT.

The chain has TRBV4-3 and TRBJ1-5, with D possibly TRBD1 on 6 matching bases. This CDR3 has 18 amino acids. The germline V gene encodes CDR1 LGHNA and CDR2 YSLEER. The V gene lost 0 bases and the J gene lost 7 bases, with 22 bases spanning the gap. CDR3 DNA: TGCGCCAGCAGCCAAGATTTAACAGGGAGCGATGGGGGACAGCCCCAGCATTTT. Translated: CASSQDLTGSDGGQPQHF.

The CDR3 protein is CASSSSDRGGETQYF. The CDR3 DNA is TGCGCCAGCAGCTCCAGTGACAGGGGAGGAGAGACCCAGTACTTC. The gene calls are TRBV5-1 and TRBJ2-5; 8 nucleotides line up with TRBD1. CDR3 length: 15 amino acids. Germline-derived CDR1 and CDR2 are SGHRS and YFSETQ. The V gene end was trimmed by 3 bases and the J gene end by 4 bases; junction bases not matched to a gene: 8.